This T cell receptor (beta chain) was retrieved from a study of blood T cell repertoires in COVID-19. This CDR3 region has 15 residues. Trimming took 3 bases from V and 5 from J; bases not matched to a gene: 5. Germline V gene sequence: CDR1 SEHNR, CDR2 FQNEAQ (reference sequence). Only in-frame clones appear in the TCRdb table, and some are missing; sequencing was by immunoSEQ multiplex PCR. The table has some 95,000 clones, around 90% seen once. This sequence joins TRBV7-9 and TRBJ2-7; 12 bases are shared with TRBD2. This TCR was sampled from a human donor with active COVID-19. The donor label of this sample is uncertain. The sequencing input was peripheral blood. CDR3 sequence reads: CASSLLAGGPHEQYF. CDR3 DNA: TGTGCCAGCAGCTTGCTAGCGGGGGGGCCCCACGAGCAGTACTTC.